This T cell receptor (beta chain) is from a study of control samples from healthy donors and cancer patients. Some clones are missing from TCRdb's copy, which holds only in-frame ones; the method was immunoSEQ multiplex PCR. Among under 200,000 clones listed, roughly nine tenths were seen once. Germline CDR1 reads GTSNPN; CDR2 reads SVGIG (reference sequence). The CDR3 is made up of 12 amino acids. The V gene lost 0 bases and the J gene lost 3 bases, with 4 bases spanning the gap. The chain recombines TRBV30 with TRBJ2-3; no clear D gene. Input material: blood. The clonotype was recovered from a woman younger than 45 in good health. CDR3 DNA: TGTGCCTGGAGTGTAATTACAGATACGCAGTATTTT. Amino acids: CAWSVITDTQYF. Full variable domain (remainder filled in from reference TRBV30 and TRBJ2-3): SQTIHQWPATLVQPVGSPLSLECTVEGTSNPNLYWYRQAAGRGLQLLFYSVGIGQISSEVPQNLSASRPQDRQFILSSKKLLLSDSGFYLCAWSVITDTQYFGPGTRLTVL.